These 20 T cell receptor beta chains originate from one sample sequenced in a study of T-cell reconstitution after alpha-beta-depleted transplantation in children. Unique molecular identifiers were used in preparing the TCRbeta library. TCRdb ran MiXCR on the PCR reads and lists one entry per CDR3 protein. The repertoire includes over 550,000 distinct CDR3 sequences, over 9.5% of them detected once, and roughly 4% sits in the top ten. Sequenced material: PBMCs from the stem cell graft donor, taken from the stem cell graft. These receptors were taken from a human donor who donated a stem cell graft to a child with acute myeloid leukemia.

The gene calls are TRBV6-5 and TRBJ1-2; D gene unclear. The CDR3 is made up of 14 amino acids. CDR1 MNHEY and CDR2 SVGAGI come from the germline V gene. With 9 bases removed from V and 2 bases from J, the gap between germline ends came to 16 bases. CDR3 DNA: TGTGCCAGTGCGGGAGGGCGCGACAACTATGGCTACACCTTC. This sequence encodes CASAGGRDNYGYTF.

In its sample, this clonotype was seen many times. This rearrangement joins TRBV25-1 to TRBJ2-2; perhaps TRBD2 as D (5 bases). The CDR3 has 13 amino acids. V was pared by 3 bases and J by 8 bases, with 10 bases between. Germline V gives CDR1 MGHDK, CDR2 SYGVNS. CDR3 coding DNA: TGTGCCAGCAGTGAGGGAGTAGAGGGGGAGCTGTTTTTT. Translating it yields CASSEGVEGELFF.

This chain joins TRBV3-1 and TRBJ2-3; 14 bases are a match to TRBD2. Germline assignment: CDR1 LGHDT and CDR2 YNNKEL (reference sequence). The CDR3 has 20 amino acids. V lost 0 bases and J lost 5; bases outside the gene matches: 13. CDR3: CASSQDTRLAGGPVRDTQYF. CDR3 nucleotide sequence: TGTGCCAGCAGCCAAGACACGAGACTAGCGGGAGGGCCGGTGAGAGATACGCAGTATTTT.

A few counts support this clonotype. The chain employs TRBV15 and TRBJ1-2; D is possibly TRBD1 (6 bases). This CDR3 spans 14 amino acids. Between the trimmed V and J ends, which lost 0 bases and 4 bases, there was a span of 9 bases. The germline V gene has CDR1 LNHNV and CDR2 YYDKDF (reference sequence). CDR3 region: CATSRDGTSYGYTF. In DNA form, the CDR3 reads TGTGCCACCAGCAGAGATGGGACAAGCTATGGCTACACCTTC.

This chain links TRBV5-1 with TRBJ1-1; 8 nucleotides align to TRBD1. Germline CDR1 and CDR2: SGHRS and YFSETQ. V shed 2 bases, J shed 6 bases, and the junction held 3 bases outside the gene matches. The CDR3 totals 13 residues. The CDR3 DNA reads as TGCGCCAGCAGCTTTCAGGGGGCAGCTGAAGCTTTCTTT. Protein product: CASSFQGAAEAFF.

This rearrangement joins TRBV27 to TRBJ2-2; D is ambiguous. V gave up 5 bases and J gave up 6 bases, with 10 bases separating them. The CDR3 runs to 13 residues. Germline V gene lookup returns CDR1 MNHEY and CDR2 SMNVEV (reference sequence). The CDR3 DNA reads TGTGCCAGCAGTACTTTCTTAGCCGGGGAGCTGTTTTTT. This translates into CASSTFLAGELFF.

This clonotype has only a few counts. This chain joins TRBV2 and TRBJ2-1; no definite D call. Trimming removed 6 bases at V and 15 bases at J, with 18 bases between. The length of the CDR3 is 12 residues. Germline V gives CDR1 SNHLY, CDR2 FYNNEI. The CDR3, as DNA: TGTGCCAGCAGACCCGAACCAAGCCGAGGGTTCTTC. As protein: CASRPEPSRGFF. Combining the CDR3 with reference TRBV2 and TRBJ2-1 gives the whole variable domain EPEVTQTPSHQVTQMGQEVILRCVPISNHLYFYWYRQILGQKVEFLVSFYNNEISEKSEIFDDQFSVERPDGSNFTLKIRSTKLEDSAMYFCASRPEPSRGFFGPGTRLTVL.

This clonotype was detected only a few times. CDR3: CSAPQRSLITAEQFF. CDR3 coding DNA: TGCAGTGCTCCCCAGAGGTCCCTCATTACAGCCGAGCAGTTCTTC. This sequence joins TRBV20-1 and TRBJ2-1; no firm D call. Germline values: CDR1 DFQATT, CDR2 SNEGSKA (reference sequence). Trimming left V 5 bases short and J 10 bases short, with 24 bases between. The CDR3 spans 15 residues.

This clonotype occurred many times. CDR3 loop: CASSLRDREDNEQFF. The DNA for the CDR3 is TGCGCCAGCAGCCTCCGGGACAGGGAAGACAATGAGCAGTTCTTC. The chain employs TRBV4-3 and TRBJ2-1; TRBD1 matches at 9 bases. Germline CDR1 LGHNA, CDR2 YSLEER. V lost 4 bases, J lost 5 bases, and 6 bases stayed unmatched. The CDR3 extends over 15 amino acids.

In DNA, the CDR3 is TGTGCCAGCCAACAGGGGGCGAACACCGGGGAGCTGTTTTTT. Its translation: CASQQGANTGELFF. The V gene is TRBV27, the J gene TRBJ2-2; 8 nucleotides match TRBD1. CDR1 MNHEY and CDR2 SMNVEV come from the germline V gene (reference sequence). V was pared by 8 bases and J by 0 bases, with 2 bases of the junction left unmatched. CDR3 length equals 14 residues.

This clonotype occurred many times. This sequence joins TRBV7-3 and TRBJ2-6; tentative D call: TRBD2 (5 bases). Germline V gene data show CDR1 as SGHTA and CDR2 as FQGTGA. V was pared by 6 bases and J by 4 bases, with 19 bases between. This CDR3 has 17 residues. The CDR3 here is CASSDRFGVEGANVLTF. The CDR3 DNA follows: TGTGCCAGCAGTGATCGCTTCGGGGTAGAGGGGGCCAACGTCCTGACTTTC.

This clonotype was counted at least ten times. V gene TRBV10-3 combines with J gene TRBJ2-3, with 7 bases identical to TRBD1. V shed 7 bases, J shed 4 bases, and the junction held 5 bases outside the gene matches. Germline V gene lookup returns CDR1 ENHRY and CDR2 SYGVKD. This CDR3 has 13 residues. DNA for the CDR3: TGTGCCATCAACCGACAGGGCCCAGATACGCAGTATTTT. Protein sequence: CAINRQGPDTQYF.

In its sample, this clonotype was seen a few times. This chain uses TRBV7-2 with TRBJ2-3; TRBD1 matches at 9 bases. CDR3 length: 16 residues. V was clipped by 3 bases and J by 0 bases; unmatched bases: 4. CDR1 and CDR2 (germline): SGHTA, FQGNSA. The CDR3 DNA reads TGTGCCAGCAGCTTGACAGGGGGTTTTAGCACAGATACGCAGTATTTT. This sequence encodes CASSLTGGFSTDTQYF.

The sample holds a few counts of this clonotype. One end of the junction does not line up with germline, which may come from a read error. The CDR3 DNA sequence: TGCAGTGCTTATTCTGGGGGCCAAGGGACCCAGTACTTC. It encodes CSAYSGGQGTQYF. The chain has TRBV20-1 and TRBJ2-5; possible D gene TRBD1, 6 bases. Germline V gives CDR1 DFQATT, CDR2 SNEGSKA (reference sequence). There are 13 residues in the CDR3.

This clonotype was detected a few times. The chain recombines TRBV7-9 with TRBJ2-1, with 7 bases matching TRBD2. This CDR3 has 13 residues. J lost 9 bases, V lost 5 bases, and 7 bases had no gene match. Germline-derived CDR1 and CDR2 are SEHNR and FQNEAQ (reference sequence). The CDR3 is CASSPSGGIEQFF. CDR3 nucleotides: TGTGCCAGCAGCCCCTCCGGGGGGATTGAGCAGTTCTTC.

V is TRBV6-1 and J is TRBJ1-1; the match to TRBD1 covers 8 bases. The junction had 10 bases not matched to a gene; V was cut back by 4 bases and J by 6 bases. Germline V gene sequence: CDR1 MNHNS, CDR2 SASEGT. The CDR3 consists of 15 residues. Written as DNA, the CDR3 is TGTGCCAGCAGTGGGGACAGGAGGGAGGCACCTGAAGCTTTCTTT. Encoded protein: CASSGDRREAPEAFF.

This clonotype appeared many times. This chain joins TRBV20-1 and TRBJ2-4; weak D call: TRBD2 (7 bases). The ends were cut back, 3 bases at V and 3 bases at J, with 18 bases in the middle. Germline CDR1 is DFQATT and CDR2 is SNEGSKA (reference sequence). The CDR3 has 16 amino acids. CDR3 coding DNA: TGCAGTGCTAGGAGATCAGGGGAGGGTAGCAAAAACATTCAGTACTTC. Its protein is CSARRSGEGSKNIQYF.

V usage is TRBV7-9 and J usage is TRBJ1-1; no clear D gene. Germline CDR1 SEHNR, CDR2 FQNEAQ (reference sequence). Trimming removed 7 bases at V and 1 base at J, with 16 bases between. The CDR3 sequence is 15 residues long. CDR3 nucleotides: TGTGCCAGCACCTCGCTCGGTTTCGGGAACACTGAAGCTTTCTTT. It translates to CASTSLGFGNTEAFF.

This clonotype occurred many times. V gene TRBV20-1 combines with J gene TRBJ2-5; D may be TRBD2 (6 bases). V was shortened by 0 bases and J by 5 bases, with 13 bases between the two germline ends. CDR3 length: 14 amino acids. Germline V gene data show CDR1 as DFQATT and CDR2 as SNEGSKA (reference sequence). The DNA of the CDR3 is TGCAGTGCTAGAGATCTACTACTAGCCGAGACCCAGTACTTC. It translates to CSARDLLLAETQYF.

This clonotype showed up many times. The chain carries TRBV7-2 and TRBJ1-5; D not resolved. The CDR3 length is 13 residues. Germline values: CDR1 SGHTA, CDR2 FQGNSA. Trimming took off 5 bases at V and 1 base at J, with 6 bases between the two ends. The CDR3 bases are TGTGCCAGCAGCCCTCAGAGCAATCAGCCCCAGCATTTT. Its protein is CASSPQSNQPQHF.